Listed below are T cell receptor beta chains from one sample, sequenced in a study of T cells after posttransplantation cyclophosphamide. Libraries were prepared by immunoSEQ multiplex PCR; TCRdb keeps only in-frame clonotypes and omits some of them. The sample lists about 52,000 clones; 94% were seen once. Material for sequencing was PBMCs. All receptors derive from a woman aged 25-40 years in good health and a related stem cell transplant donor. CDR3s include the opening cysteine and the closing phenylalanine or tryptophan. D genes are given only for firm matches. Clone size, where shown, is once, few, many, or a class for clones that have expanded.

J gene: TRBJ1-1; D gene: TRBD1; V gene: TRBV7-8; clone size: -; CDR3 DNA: TGTGCCAGCAGCTTGACAGGGGGTCTATACACTGAAGCTTTCTTT; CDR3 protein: CASSLTGGLYTEAFF
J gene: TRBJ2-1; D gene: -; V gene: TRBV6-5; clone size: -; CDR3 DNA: TGTGCCAGCAGCGCCCGGGGGGCGCCCTACAATGAGCAGTTCTTC; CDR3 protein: CASSARGAPYNEQFF
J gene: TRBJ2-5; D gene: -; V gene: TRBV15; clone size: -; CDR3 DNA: TGTGCCACCAGCACCTCGCCTACAGTACAAGAGACCCAGTACTTC; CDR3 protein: CATSTSPTVQETQYF
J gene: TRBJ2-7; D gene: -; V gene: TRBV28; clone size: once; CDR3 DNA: TGTGCCAGCAGCAATCCGGACAGCCAAACTGCGTTC; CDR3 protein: CASSNPDSQTAF
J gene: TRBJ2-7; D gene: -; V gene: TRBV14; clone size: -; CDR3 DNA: TGTGCCAGCAGCCCACAACCGTACGAGCAGTACTTC; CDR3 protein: CASSPQPYEQYF
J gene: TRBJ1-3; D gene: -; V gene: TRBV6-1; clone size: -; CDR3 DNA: TGTGCCAGCAGTGATCAGGGGATGGGAAACACCATATATTTT; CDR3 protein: CASSDQGMGNTIYF
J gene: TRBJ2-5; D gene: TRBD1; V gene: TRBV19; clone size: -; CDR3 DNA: TGTGCCAGTAGAAACTCCCGGGACAGGGTGGCAGAGACCCAGTACTTC; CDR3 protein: CASRNSRDRVAETQYF
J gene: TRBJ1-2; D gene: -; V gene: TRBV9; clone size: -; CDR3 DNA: TGTGCCAGCAGCGCCAGGGGCATGAGCTATGGCTACACCTTC; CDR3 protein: CASSARGMSYGYTF
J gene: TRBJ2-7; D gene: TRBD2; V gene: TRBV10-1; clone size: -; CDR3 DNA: TGCGCCAGCAGGGATGGGGAAAGACTAGCGGGGGTTCAGGAGCAGTACTTC; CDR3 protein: CASRDGERLAGVQEQYF
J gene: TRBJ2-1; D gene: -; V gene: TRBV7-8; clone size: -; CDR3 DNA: TGTGCCAGCAGCTTATGGAGGAGCTCCTACAATGAGCAGTTCTTC; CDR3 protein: CASSLWRSSYNEQFF
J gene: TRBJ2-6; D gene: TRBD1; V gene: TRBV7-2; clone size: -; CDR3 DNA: TGTGCCAGCAGCCCGACAGGGGGCGCTGGGGCCAACGTCCTGACTTTC; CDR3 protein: CASSPTGGAGANVLTF
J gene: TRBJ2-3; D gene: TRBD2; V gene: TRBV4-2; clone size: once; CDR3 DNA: TGTGCCAGCAGCCAAGCGGGGACTAGCGGACCGTCGGATACGCAGTATTTT; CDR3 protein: CASSQAGTSGPSDTQYF
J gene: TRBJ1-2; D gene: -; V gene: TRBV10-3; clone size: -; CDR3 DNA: TGTGCCATCAGTGAGGCACATAACTATGGCTACACCTTC; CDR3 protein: CAISEAHNYGYTF
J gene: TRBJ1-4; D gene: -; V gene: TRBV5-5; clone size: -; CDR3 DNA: TGTGCCAGCAGCTTATGGGGGCAGAGTAATGAAAAACTGTTTTTT; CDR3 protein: CASSLWGQSNEKLFF